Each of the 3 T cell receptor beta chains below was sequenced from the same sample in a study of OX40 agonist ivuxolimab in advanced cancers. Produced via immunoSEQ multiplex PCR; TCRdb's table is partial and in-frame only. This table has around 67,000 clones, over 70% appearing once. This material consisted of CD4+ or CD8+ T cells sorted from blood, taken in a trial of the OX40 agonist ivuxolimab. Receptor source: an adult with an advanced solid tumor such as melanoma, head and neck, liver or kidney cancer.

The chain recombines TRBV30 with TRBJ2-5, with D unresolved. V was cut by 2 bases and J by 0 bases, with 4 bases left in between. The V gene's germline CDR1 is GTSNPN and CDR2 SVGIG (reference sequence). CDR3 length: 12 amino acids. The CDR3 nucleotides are TGTGCCTGGAGTCGGGACCAAGAGACCCAGTACTTC. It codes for CAWSRDQETQYF.

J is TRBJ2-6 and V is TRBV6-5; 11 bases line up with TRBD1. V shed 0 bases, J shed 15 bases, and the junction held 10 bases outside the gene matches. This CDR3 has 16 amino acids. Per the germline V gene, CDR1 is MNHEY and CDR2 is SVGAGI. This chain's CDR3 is CASSYSRTGGLTGLTF. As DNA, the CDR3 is TGTGCCAGCAGTTACTCTCGGACAGGGGGCCTCACTGGCCTGACTTTC.

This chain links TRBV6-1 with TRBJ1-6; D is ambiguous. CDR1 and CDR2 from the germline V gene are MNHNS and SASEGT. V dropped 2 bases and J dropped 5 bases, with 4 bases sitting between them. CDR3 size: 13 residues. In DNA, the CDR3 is TGTGCCAGCAGTGAAAGGGATAATTCACCCCTCCACTTT. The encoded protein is CASSERDNSPLHF.